The present entry profiles one T cell receptor (beta chain) with its context. This clone was picked up a small number of times. Its antigen is unknown. Per-base quality was not reported, and no clone a single base away is much larger than it. Using the deep immunoSEQ assay, TCR CDR3 regions were amplified from genomic DNA by multiplex PCR. Extracted genomic DNA from each cell subset was spread evenly across all wells of several immunoSEQ 96-well plates, with each plate serving as a replicate. For sorted subsets, each replicate PCR was loaded with 200 to 250 ng genomic DNA, equivalent to 30,000 or so T cell genomes. The purified libraries were quantified using a Qubit 3.0 fluorometer, sized with a Bioanalyzer 2100, and then quantified again using the KAPA Library Quantification kit. Every immunoSEQ 96-well plate was sequenced on a dedicated single-read 150-cycle Illumina NextSeq 550 flow cell. The paper's data handling went like this. Because the immunoSEQ output included only junctional sequences and no quality scores, the filtering could not be the same as the filtering used for full-length reads. To assign V/J genes and CDR3, sequences were annotated using PyIR, a Python wrapper for IgBLAST v1.9, with IMGT germline references. Any read was removed if the V/J assignment was weak (E-value above 1e-6), the CDR3 was missing, or the read contained stop codons, out-of-frame junctions, or ambiguous translated residues. V3J clonotypes were defined by identical inferred V gene, J gene, and CDR3 amino acid sequence. Percentage overlap between repertoires was computed as shared unique clonotypes divided by the size of the smaller repertoire. RTK rarefaction, the Chao1 estimator, and Recon v2.1 estimates of unobserved clonotypes were used to assess repertoire richness. For all TCRbeta clonotypes obtained by the gDNA method from a handful of donors, generation probabilities were computed with OLGA. TCRdb provides this immuneACCESS table in a form limited to in-frame rearrangements. Some clones are lacking; in checked studies, under half of them reflect an unresolved V gene, and why the rest are absent is not known. The V and J calls and clone size are taken from that table; D and trimming were inferred from the DNA. The sample has hundreds of thousands of clones on record, around 90% of them singletons. The ten largest account for around 16% of the sample.

The entry originates in a study of shared clonotypes between healthy human individuals (dated by TCRdb to the early 2020s). As for the study more broadly: Three men and a couple of women, aged 18 to 49 years, made up the cohort. For each donor, CD4 naive and CD4 memory were each run on three plates, CD8 naive on two plates, and CD8 memory on one plate. To estimate repertoire size and how much clonotype sharing occurs between individuals, the study deeply sequenced the blood TCR repertoires of about five healthy adults. To increase sequencing depth and limit assay-specific biases, different laboratories used diverse techniques to prepare libraries and sequence TCR repertoires. Each donor's leukapheresis produced roughly between roughly 0.85 and 9 billion PBMCs.

The paper as a whole reports these results and caveats: Larger estimated clonotype richness was generally found for naive subsets than for memory subsets. Sampling was restricted to blood, and TCR repertoires in tissues likely differ from the TCR repertoires found in blood. Compared with non-shared clonotypes, the clonotypes found in all four sorted-subset donors had higher generation probabilities. Because the study included only a small number of donors, the genetic and exposure-history diversity represented was limited. Pairwise subsampling led to the expectation that sequencing depth would affect the degree of clonotype sharing among donors. Rarefaction of sorted-subset datasets indicated incomplete sequencing despite the large sequencing depth. Sharing across a handful of donors was observed for 5% to 6.5% of naive CD4, 3.5% of naive CD8, about 2.5% of memory CD4, and about 0.38% of memory CD8 clonotypes.

The donors were healthy, HIV-negative adults with no recently reported acute infections or vaccinations. Every donor was a Caucasian adult residing in Nashville, Tennessee, USA. CD8 memory samples combined magnetically selected CD45RO+ cells with CCR7-negative CD45RA+ effector memory (TemRA) cells. Blood was collected by leukapheresis, and PBMCs were isolated by Ficoll-Histopaque density gradient centrifugation and then cryopreserved in liquid nitrogen vapor phase. Purity and quantity of every magnetically sorted T cell population were checked by analytical flow cytometry. Each sorted fraction had its genomic DNA isolated and then quantified by UV absorbance on a Nanodrop 2000c. V drops 8 bases and J drops 4 bases, leaving 8 bases in between. CDR1 and CDR2, per the germline V gene, are SGHNT and YENEEA. The CDR3 sequence holds 12 residues, the cysteine and phenylalanine included. The sequence is cut down to CDR3 DNA, 36 bases in frame from base 1.

Recombination linked TRBV11-3 to TRBJ2-2; the D gene is unclear. This sequence was found in a man between 18 and 29 years old in good health. Sequencing was done on a sample of memory CD8+ T cells sorted from blood. Per the publication, the cell subset or site label means: CD45RO+ cells pooled with CCR7-negative TemRA cells. The DNA is as follows: TGTGCCAGCTCTCCGGGCACCGGGGAGCTGTTTTTT. Its product reads: CASSPGTGELFF.